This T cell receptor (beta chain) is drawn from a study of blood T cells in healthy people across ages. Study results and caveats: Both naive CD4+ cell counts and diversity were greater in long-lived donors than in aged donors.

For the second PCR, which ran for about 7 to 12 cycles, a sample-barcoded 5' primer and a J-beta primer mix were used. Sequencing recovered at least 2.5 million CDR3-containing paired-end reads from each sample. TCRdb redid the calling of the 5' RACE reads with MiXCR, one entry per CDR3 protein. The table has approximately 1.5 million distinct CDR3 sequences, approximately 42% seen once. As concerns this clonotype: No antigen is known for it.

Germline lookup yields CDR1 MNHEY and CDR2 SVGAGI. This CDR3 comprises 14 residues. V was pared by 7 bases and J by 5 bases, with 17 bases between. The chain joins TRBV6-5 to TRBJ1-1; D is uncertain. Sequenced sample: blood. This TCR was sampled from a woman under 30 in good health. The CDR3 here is CASTTGGSWTEAFF. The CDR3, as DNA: TGTGCCAGCACCACGGGCGGGTCGTGGACTGAAGCTTTCTTT.